Following are 23 T cell receptor beta chains from one sample sequenced in a study of blood T cell repertoires in COVID-19 (dated by TCRdb to 2020 to 2022). Libraries were prepared through the immunoSEQ multiplex PCR assay. In TCRdb, the immuneACCESS table is reduced to in-frame sequences with V and J assigned. These tables do not hold every clone; where another copy was compared, an unresolved V gene accounts for under half, and the others remain unexplained. The sample table contains about 59,000 clones; only one count was recorded for roughly 80% of them. Roughly 3.2% of the sample goes to the ten largest clones. Sequencing was carried out using peripheral blood. The receptors derive from a man between 60 and 75 years old with acute or convalescent COVID-19.

J is TRBJ1-3 and V is TRBV4-2; TRBD1 matches at 7 bases. V lost 5 bases, J lost 0 bases, and 7 bases stayed unmatched. CDR1 is LGHNA and CDR2 is YNFKEQ in the germline V gene. There are 16 residues in the CDR3. The CDR3 coding sequence is TGTGCCAGCAGCACCCACACAGGGGCCTCTGGAAACACCATATATTTT. As protein: CASSTHTGASGNTIYF.

The V gene is TRBV7-9, the J gene TRBJ1-2, with D unresolved. The V end lost 2 bases, the J end lost 5 bases, and 9 bases lay between the germline ends. The CDR3 extends over 13 amino acids. Germline V CDR1 and CDR2: SEHNR, FQNEAQ (reference sequence). CDR3: CASSLSTAYGYTF. Here the CDR3 DNA reads TGTGCCAGCAGCTTAAGTACAGCTTATGGCTACACCTTC.

This chain joins TRBV19 and TRBJ1-5; D uncertain. Germline values: CDR1 LNHDA, CDR2 SQIVND (reference sequence). V lost 7 bases and J 2 bases, leaving 15 bases between the germline ends. The CDR3 has 15 amino acids. For the CDR3, the DNA is TGTGCCAGTACCCCGAGGCTGGGTGGCAATCAGCCCCAGCATTTT. It is translated as CASTPRLGGNQPQHF.

The chain couples TRBV9 to TRBJ2-6; D is uncertain. The CDR3 extends over 17 amino acids. Germline V CDR1 and CDR2: SGDLS, YYNGEE. Trimming took 0 bases from V and 0 from J, leaving 10 bases between them. CDR3 DNA: TGTGCCAGCAGCGTAGGAGGCCTTAGCTCTGGGGCCAACGTCCTGACTTTC. Translation: CASSVGGLSSGANVLTF.

The CDR3 sequence: CASRRVVGTGELFF. Written as DNA, the CDR3 is TGTGCCAGCAGGAGGGTGGTCGGGACCGGGGAGCTGTTTTTT. V usage is TRBV6-5 and J usage is TRBJ2-2; D may be TRBD2 (5 bases). Germline V gene sequence: CDR1 MNHEY, CDR2 SVGAGI. This CDR3 comprises 14 residues. V was cut by 6 bases and J by 5 bases, with 13 bases left in between.

The rearrangement links TRBV9 to TRBJ2-1; the D is unclear. The V end lost 2 bases, the J end lost 5 bases, and 11 bases lay between the germline ends. The CDR3 runs to 14 residues. Germline loops: CDR1 SGDLS, CDR2 YYNGEE. The CDR3 DNA reads as TGTGCCAGCAGCGTCCTCGATCGGGACAATGAGCAGTTCTTC. Translated: CASSVLDRDNEQFF.

The V gene is TRBV18, the J gene TRBJ1-2; the D gene is possibly TRBD1 (5 bases). Between the trimmed V and J ends, which lost 3 bases and 3 bases, there was a span of 11 bases. The length of the CDR3 is 14 residues. Germline CDR1 reads KGHSH; CDR2 reads LQKENI. The CDR3 region has the DNA TGTGCCAGCTCACCTATAACGGGGGACTATGGCTACACCTTC. Its translation: CASSPITGDYGYTF.

V gene TRBV5-1 combines with J gene TRBJ1-1; no clear D gene. CDR1 and CDR2 from the germline V gene are SGHRS and YFSETQ. The CDR3 runs to 14 residues. The V end was cut by 4 bases, the J end by 1 base, with 11 bases between. DNA of the CDR3: TGCGCCAGCAGCGACTGGGGAGGGAACACTGAAGCTTTCTTT. Translation gives CASSDWGGNTEAFF.

This chain connects TRBV5-1 to TRBJ1-6; a possible D gene is TRBD1 (5 bases). The germline CDR1 and CDR2 sequences are SGHRS and YFSETQ. Trimming took off 4 bases at V and 10 bases at J, with 15 bases between the two ends. The CDR3 runs 14 residues. The CDR3 DNA sequence: TGCGCCAGCAGCCCTGGGCAGGGAGGATCACCCCTCCACTTT. This translates into CASSPGQGGSPLHF.

The rearrangement uses TRBV7-8 and TRBJ1-4; D gene uncertain. With 5 bases removed from V and 4 bases from J, the gap between germline ends came to 11 bases. In germline, CDR1 is SGHVS, CDR2 FQNEAQ. This CDR3 contains 14 residues. In DNA, the CDR3 is TGTGCCAGCAGCCTGAGGGTTATTAATGAAAAACTGTTTTTT. The encoded protein is CASSLRVINEKLFF.

This sequence joins TRBV4-1 and TRBJ2-5; D possibly corresponds to TRBD2 (6 bases). The CDR3 runs to 16 residues. V was clipped by 2 bases and J by 4 bases, with 17 bases between them. CDR1 and CDR2 from the germline V gene are MGHRA and YSYEKL. CDR3 DNA sequence: TGCGCCAGCAGCCAACGAGGGGCGGGGCAGGGAGAGACCCAGTACTTC. Residues: CASSQRGAGQGETQYF.

This chain links TRBV20-1 with TRBJ2-7; D is ambiguous. The CDR3 runs to 11 residues. V lost 5 bases to trimming and J lost 0 bases, with 5 bases between them. The V gene's germline CDR1 is DFQATT and CDR2 SNEGSKA (reference sequence). In DNA form, the CDR3 reads TGCAGTGCTCTAATCTCCTACGAGCAGTACTTC. Protein product: CSALISYEQYF.

The chain joins TRBV25-1 to TRBJ1-2; 7 nucleotides align to TRBD1. In germline, CDR1 is MGHDK, CDR2 SYGVNS. J lost 7 bases, V lost 8 bases, and 13 bases had no gene match. The CDR3 contains 14 residues. This CDR3 is CASHKGAGLGGYTF. CDR3 nucleotides: TGTGCCAGCCATAAGGGGGCCGGCTTGGGTGGCTACACCTTC.

The gene calls are TRBV5-5 and TRBJ1-2; D uncertain. The CDR3 loop spans 15 amino acids. V was shortened by 3 bases and J by 4 bases, with 16 bases between the two germline ends. Germline V gene data show CDR1 as SGHKS and CDR2 as YYEKEE (reference sequence). CDR3 sequence reads: CASSSVLQATYGYTF. As DNA, the CDR3 is TGTGCCAGCAGCTCGGTTCTGCAGGCGACCTATGGCTACACCTTC. The full variable domain, with the rest looked up from reference TRBV5-5 and TRBJ1-2, is DAGVTQSPTHLIKTRGQQVTLRCSPISGHKSVSWYQQVLGQGPQFIFQYYEKEERGRGNFPDRFSARQFPNYSSELNVNALLLGDSALYLCASSSVLQATYGYTFGSGTRLTVV.

V is TRBV14 and J is TRBJ1-1, with D possibly matching TRBD1 (5 bases). CDR3 length equals 13 residues. V lost 0 bases and J 10 bases, leaving 12 bases between the germline ends. CDR1 is SGHDN, CDR2 FVKESK, per germline. The CDR3 reads CASSQETGGRAFF. CDR3 nucleotides: TGTGCCAGCAGCCAAGAGACGGGGGGAAGAGCTTTCTTT.

The chain joins TRBV5-1 to TRBJ2-3, with 12 nucleotides matching TRBD2. With V trimmed by 7 bases and J by 2 bases, 5 bases remained unmatched. The CDR3 is 15 amino acids. CDR1 is SGHRS and CDR2 is YFSETQ in the germline V gene. CDR3 sequence (DNA): TGCGCCAGCGAACTAGCGGGGGGATTCACAGATACGCAGTATTTT. Translating it yields CASELAGGFTDTQYF.

This clone was seen a handful of times. The chain is built from TRBV19 and TRBJ1-1; the match to TRBD1 covers 8 bases. CDR1 and CDR2 (germline): LNHDA, SQIVND (reference sequence). Germline trimming cut 6 bases from V and 3 bases from J; bases unmatched to any gene: 6. The CDR3 length is 14 residues. In DNA, the CDR3 is TGTGCCAGTAGCCGGGGACAGGCTCACACTGAAGCTTTCTTT. Protein product: CASSRGQAHTEAFF.

The chain links TRBV9 to TRBJ2-2; 14 positions agree with TRBD2. The CDR3 is made up of 18 amino acids. Trimming at V came to 0 bases and at J to 0 bases, leaving 1 base not matched to a gene. Germline V gene sequence: CDR1 SGDLS, CDR2 YYNGEE. The CDR3 DNA reads TGTGCCAGCAGCGTAGGACTAGCGGGGGGGCCGAACACCGGGGAGCTGTTTTTT. It codes for CASSVGLAGGPNTGELFF.

J is TRBJ1-5 and V is TRBV28, with 8 bases that match TRBD1. The CDR3 length is 14 residues. CDR1 is MDHEN and CDR2 is SYDVKM in the germline V gene. Trimming removed 6 bases from V and 7 bases from J; junction bases left unmatched: 8. The CDR3 DNA follows: TGTGCCAGCAGCACAGGGGGAGAAGGGCAGCCCCAGCATTTT. Translation: CASSTGGEGQPQHF.

This chain joins TRBV7-8 and TRBJ2-2; 10 nucleotides line up with TRBD2. Trimming at V came to 2 bases and at J to 5 bases, leaving 8 bases not matched to a gene. CDR3 length: 17 amino acids. The V gene's germline CDR1 is SGHVS and CDR2 FQNEAQ. The CDR3 DNA sequence: TGTGCCAGCAGCTTACCTCTAGCGGGGGAGCAGACCGGGGAGCTGTTTTTT. It encodes CASSLPLAGEQTGELFF.

The J gene is TRBJ1-1, the V gene TRBV4-1, with 7 bases fitting TRBD1. The CDR3 has 19 amino acids. V gave up 2 bases and J gave up 0 bases; unmatched junction bases: 15. Per germline, CDR1 MGHRA and CDR2 YSYEKL. The CDR3 DNA reads as TGCGCCAGCAGCCAAAAAAGGGGCGACAGGGCCGTTATGAACACTGAAGCTTTCTTT. Protein: CASSQKRGDRAVMNTEAFF.

J is TRBJ2-7 and V is TRBV7-2, with D perhaps matching TRBD2 (5 bases). The V end was cut by 5 bases, the J end by 2 bases, with 10 bases between. CDR1 is SGHTA and CDR2 is FQGNSA in the germline V gene. The CDR3 consists of 13 residues. CDR3 nucleotide sequence: TGTGCCAGCAGCCCTATGCGGGCCTACGAGCAGTACTTC. Its protein is CASSPMRAYEQYF.

The chain is built from TRBV5-4 and TRBJ1-6, with TRBD1 matching 7 bases. Germline loops: CDR1 SGHNT, CDR2 YYREEE (reference sequence). The V segment lost 4 bases and the J segment 8 bases; nucleotides outside the gene matches: 6. The CDR3 length is 14 residues. CDR3 loop: CASSPDRDYSPLHF. For the CDR3, the DNA is TGTGCCAGCAGCCCTGACAGGGACTATTCACCCCTCCACTTT. The full variable domain, in which reference TRBV5-4 and TRBJ1-6 provide the parts outside the CDR3, is ETGVTQSPTHLIKTRGQQVTLRCSSQSGHNTVSWYQQALGQGPQFIFQYYREEENGRGNFPPRFSGLQFPNYSSELNVNALELDDSALYLCASSPDRDYSPLHFGNGTRLTVT.